The following is a T cell receptor beta chain sequence with its context. V was pared by 6 bases and J by 12 bases, with 18 bases of the junction left unmatched. The CDR3 extends over 17 amino acids. The germline CDR1 and CDR2 sequences are LGHNT and FRNRAP. The sample comes from a study of blood T cell repertoires in COVID-19. Study-wide context: T cells, B-cell-depleted T cells, or PBMCs supplied cDNA or gDNA.

The assay was immunoSEQ multiplex PCR, and TCRdb's table has in-frame clones only and misses some. The sample contains roughly 290,000 clones, about 85% of which appear only once. This clonotype was sampled from a woman aged 50 to 60 with active or convalescent COVID-19. Sequences were obtained from peripheral blood. V is TRBV12-5 and J is TRBJ2-1; 12 bases match TRBD2. CDR3 protein: CASGYETSTSGRSTQFF. The DNA of the CDR3 is TGTGCTAGTGGCTATGAAACATCGACTAGCGGGAGATCGACGCAGTTCTTC.